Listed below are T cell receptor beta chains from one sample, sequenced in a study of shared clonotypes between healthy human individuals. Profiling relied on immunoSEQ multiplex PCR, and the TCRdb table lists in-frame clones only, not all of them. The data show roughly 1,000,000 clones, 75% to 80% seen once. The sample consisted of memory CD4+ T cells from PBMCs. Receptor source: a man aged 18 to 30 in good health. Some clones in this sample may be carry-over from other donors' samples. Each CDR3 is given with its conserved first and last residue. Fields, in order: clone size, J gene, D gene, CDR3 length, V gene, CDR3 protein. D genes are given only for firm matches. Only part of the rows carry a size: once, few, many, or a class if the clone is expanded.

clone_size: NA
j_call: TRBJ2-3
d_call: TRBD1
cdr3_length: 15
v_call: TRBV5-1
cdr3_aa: CASSLRGQGRDTQYF

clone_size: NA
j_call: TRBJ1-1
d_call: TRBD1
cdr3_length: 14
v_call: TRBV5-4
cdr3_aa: CASSSGGAYTEAFF

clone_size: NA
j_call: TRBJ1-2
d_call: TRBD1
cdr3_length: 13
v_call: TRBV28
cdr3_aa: CASTAPGTGSNTF

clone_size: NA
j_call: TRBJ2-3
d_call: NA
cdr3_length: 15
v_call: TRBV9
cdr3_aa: CASSVGQAGTDTQYF

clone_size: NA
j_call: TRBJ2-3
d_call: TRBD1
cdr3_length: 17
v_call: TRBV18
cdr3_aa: CASSPFQGASSTDTQYF

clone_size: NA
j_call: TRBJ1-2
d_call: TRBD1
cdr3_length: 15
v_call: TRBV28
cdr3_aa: CASSLSRTGGDGYTF

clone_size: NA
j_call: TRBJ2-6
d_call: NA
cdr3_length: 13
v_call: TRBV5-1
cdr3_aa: CASSPTGANVLTF

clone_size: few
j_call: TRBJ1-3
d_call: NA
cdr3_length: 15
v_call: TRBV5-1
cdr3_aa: CASSLQGSSGNTIYF

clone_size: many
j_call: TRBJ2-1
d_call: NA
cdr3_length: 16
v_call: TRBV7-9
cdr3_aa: CASITGGGRAYNEQFF

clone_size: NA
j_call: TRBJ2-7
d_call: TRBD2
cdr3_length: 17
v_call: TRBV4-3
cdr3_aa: CASSPSQSRTRIYEQYF

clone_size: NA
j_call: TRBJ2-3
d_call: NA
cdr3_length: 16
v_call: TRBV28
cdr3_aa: CASTLGRSRGTDTQYF

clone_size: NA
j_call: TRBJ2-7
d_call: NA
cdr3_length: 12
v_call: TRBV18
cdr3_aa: CASSPTSYEQYF

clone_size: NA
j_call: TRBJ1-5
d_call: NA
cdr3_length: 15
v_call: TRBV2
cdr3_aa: CASSEVQGWNQPQHF

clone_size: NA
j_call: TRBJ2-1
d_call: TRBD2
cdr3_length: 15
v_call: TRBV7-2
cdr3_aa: CASSLTREGYNEQFF

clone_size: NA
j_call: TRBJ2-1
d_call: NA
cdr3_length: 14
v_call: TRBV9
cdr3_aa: CASSTRLGRYEQFF

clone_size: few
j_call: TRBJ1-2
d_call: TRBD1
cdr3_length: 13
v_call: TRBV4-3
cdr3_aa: CASSHEWDRPYTF

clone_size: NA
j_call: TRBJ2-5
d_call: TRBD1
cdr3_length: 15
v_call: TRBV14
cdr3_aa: CASSPDGTGYETQYF

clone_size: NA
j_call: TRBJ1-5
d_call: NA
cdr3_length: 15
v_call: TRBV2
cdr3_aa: CASSQRGQEYQPQHF

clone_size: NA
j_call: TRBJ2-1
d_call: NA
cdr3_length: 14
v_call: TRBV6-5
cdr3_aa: CASSQGTRSNEQFF

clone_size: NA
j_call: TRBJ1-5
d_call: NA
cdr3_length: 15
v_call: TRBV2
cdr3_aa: CASAGRGGSTQPQHF

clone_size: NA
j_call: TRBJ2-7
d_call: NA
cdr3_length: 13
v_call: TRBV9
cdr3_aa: CASSVETDGEQYF

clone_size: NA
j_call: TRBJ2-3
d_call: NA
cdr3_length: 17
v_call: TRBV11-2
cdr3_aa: CASSLARDRGGTDTQYF

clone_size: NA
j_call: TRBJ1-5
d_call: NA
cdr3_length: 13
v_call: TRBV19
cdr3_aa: CASRDFANQPQHF

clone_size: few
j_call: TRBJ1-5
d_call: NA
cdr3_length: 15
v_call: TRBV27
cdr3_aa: CASSLSTYSNQPQHF

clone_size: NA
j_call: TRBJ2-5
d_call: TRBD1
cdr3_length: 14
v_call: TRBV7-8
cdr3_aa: CASSSGTAQETQYF

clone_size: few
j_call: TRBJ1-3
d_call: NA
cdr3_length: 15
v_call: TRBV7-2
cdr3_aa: CASSLVLFSGNTIYF

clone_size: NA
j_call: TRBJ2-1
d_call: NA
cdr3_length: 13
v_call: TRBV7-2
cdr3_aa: CASSLDFGGEQFF

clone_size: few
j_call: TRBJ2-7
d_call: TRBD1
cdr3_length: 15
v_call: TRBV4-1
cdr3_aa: CASSQAGTGVREQYF

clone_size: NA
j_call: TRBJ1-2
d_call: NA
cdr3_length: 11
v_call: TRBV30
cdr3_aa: CAWSRGYGYTF

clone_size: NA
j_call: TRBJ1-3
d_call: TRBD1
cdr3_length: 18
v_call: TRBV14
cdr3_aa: CASSQGGGRGPSGNTIYF

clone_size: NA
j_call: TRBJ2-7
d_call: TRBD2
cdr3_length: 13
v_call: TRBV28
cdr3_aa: CASYSGNSYEQYF

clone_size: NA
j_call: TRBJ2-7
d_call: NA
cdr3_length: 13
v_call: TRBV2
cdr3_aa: CASSEEGQGGEYF

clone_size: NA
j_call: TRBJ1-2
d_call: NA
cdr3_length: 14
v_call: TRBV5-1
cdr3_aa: CASSLVADTGGYTF

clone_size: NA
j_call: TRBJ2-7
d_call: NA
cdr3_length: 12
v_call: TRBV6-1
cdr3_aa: CASSAGSTEQYF

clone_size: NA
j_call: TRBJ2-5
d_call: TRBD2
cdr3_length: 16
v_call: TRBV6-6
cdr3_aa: CASSYPPGGLQETQYF

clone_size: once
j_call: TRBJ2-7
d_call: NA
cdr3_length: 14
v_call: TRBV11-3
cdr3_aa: CASSLGIGFNEQYF

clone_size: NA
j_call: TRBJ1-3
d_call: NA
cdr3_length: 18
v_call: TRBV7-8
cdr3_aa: CASSLPRGGLTAGNTIYF

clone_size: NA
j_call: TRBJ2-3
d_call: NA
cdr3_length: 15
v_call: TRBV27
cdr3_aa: CASSPGTGDTDTQYF

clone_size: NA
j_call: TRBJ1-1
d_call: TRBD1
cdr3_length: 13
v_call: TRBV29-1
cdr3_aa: CSVGTGGNTEAFF

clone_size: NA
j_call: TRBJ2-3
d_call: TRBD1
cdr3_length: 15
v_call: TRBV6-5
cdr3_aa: CASRRGQGGTDTQYF

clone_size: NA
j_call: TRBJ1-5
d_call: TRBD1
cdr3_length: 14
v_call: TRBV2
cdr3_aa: CASRDRGGNQPQHF

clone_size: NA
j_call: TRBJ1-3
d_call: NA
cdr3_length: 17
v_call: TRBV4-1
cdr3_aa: CASSHVPAERSGNTIYF

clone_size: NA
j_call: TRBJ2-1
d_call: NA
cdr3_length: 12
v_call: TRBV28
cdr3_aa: CASSLMGVGQFF

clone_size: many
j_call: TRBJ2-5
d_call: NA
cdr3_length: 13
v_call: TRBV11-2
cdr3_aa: CASSLSLQETQYF